Presented here are 18 T cell receptor beta chains from one specimen sequenced in a study of T cell changes during pregnancy in multiple sclerosis. Assay used: immunoSEQ multiplex PCR; TCRdb lists only in-frame clones, some missing. Among just under 60,000 clones listed, over 90% were seen once. The sequences come from peripheral blood, collected in the first trimester of pregnancy. Receptor source: a female donor with multiple sclerosis, enrolled in a pregnancy study.

The chain is built from TRBV27 and TRBJ1-3, with 8 bases matching TRBD1. The germline V gene encodes CDR1 MNHEY and CDR2 SMNVEV (reference sequence). CDR3 length: 16 residues. Trimming took 3 bases from V and 4 from J; bases not matched to a gene: 8. CDR3 DNA: TGTGCCAGCAGTTTTTTGGATGACAGGGGAGGAAACACCATATATTTT. Translation: CASSFLDDRGGNTIYF.

For the CDR3, the DNA is TGTGCCAGCGGAGCCTTAGCATCGGGAGAGACCCAGTACTTC. Amino acids: CASGALASGETQYF. This chain joins TRBV19 and TRBJ2-5; D not certain. CDR3 length: 14 amino acids. Trimming removed 9 bases at V and 4 bases at J, with 18 bases between. CDR1 is LNHDA, CDR2 SQIVND, per germline (reference sequence). The variable domain in full, with the rest retrieved from reference TRBV19 and TRBJ2-5, is DGGITQSPKYLFRKEGQNVTLSCEQNLNHDAMYWYRQDPGQGLRLIYYSQIVNDFQKGDIAEGYSVSREKKESFPLTVTSAQKNPTAFYLCASGALASGETQYFGPGTRLLVL.

V usage is TRBV7-2 and J usage is TRBJ1-5; D is unclear. Looked up from germline, CDR1 is SGHTA and CDR2 is FQGNSA. The germline V and J ends were trimmed by 5 bases and 9 bases, with 14 bases remaining between them. The CDR3 totals 13 residues. The CDR3 nucleotides are TGTGCCAGCAGCCCAACAAGTGCGGGGCCCCAGCATTTT. The encoded protein is CASSPTSAGPQHF.

The CDR3, as DNA: TGTGCCAGCAGCTTCTCGGTTGGAAAGGGGGAAGAGACCCAGTACTTC. Translating it yields CASSFSVGKGEETQYF. The chain joins TRBV11-2 to TRBJ2-5; D perhaps matches TRBD1 (6 bases). Germline V gene data show CDR1 as SGHAT and CDR2 as FQNNGV. V dropped 3 bases and J dropped 3 bases, with 17 bases sitting between them. This CDR3 comprises 16 residues.

This chain uses TRBV5-6 with TRBJ1-3, with D maybe TRBD1 (5 bases). The CDR3 is 16 residues long. Germline assignment: CDR1 SGHDT and CDR2 YYEEEE. The V and J ends lost 0 bases and 7 bases respectively, with 17 bases between them. CDR3 in DNA: TGTGCCAGCAGCTTGGATCGGGGGTCGCTCCGGAACACCATATATTTT. Its protein product is CASSLDRGSLRNTIYF.

The CDR3 loop reads CASSVGAGTQETQYF. The DNA of the CDR3 is TGTGCCAGCAGCGTAGGAGCGGGGACCCAAGAGACCCAGTACTTC. This chain links TRBV9 with TRBJ2-5; 7 positions agree with TRBD2. From germline, CDR1 is SGDLS and CDR2 YYNGEE. The CDR3 runs 15 residues. The ends lost 0 bases at V and 1 base at J; junction bases unmatched: 3.

In this sample, this clone turned up a few times. The chain recombines TRBV6-4 with TRBJ2-2; tentatively, D is TRBD2 (5 bases). Trimming removed 3 bases at V and 1 base at J, with 6 bases between. The CDR3 contains 14 residues. Germline CDR1 and CDR2: MRHNA and SNTAGT. The CDR3 loop reads CASSDGGNTGELFF. In nucleotides, the CDR3 is TGTGCCAGCAGTGATGGAGGGAACACCGGGGAGCTGTTTTTT.

The gene calls are TRBV4-2 and TRBJ1-4; 7 bases fit TRBD1. Germline V lookup: CDR1 LGHNA, CDR2 YNFKEQ. The ends lost 0 bases at V and 8 bases at J; junction bases unmatched: 9. The CDR3 contains 16 residues. Here the CDR3 DNA reads TGTGCCAGCAGCCAAGAGGGGGGCAGGGGGAGCGAAAAACTGTTTTTT. It yields the protein CASSQEGGRGSEKLFF.

The chain has TRBV9 and TRBJ2-3; 10 bases are a match to TRBD2. This CDR3 has 15 amino acids. Germline V gene sequence: CDR1 SGDLS, CDR2 YYNGEE. V trimming: 0 bases; J trimming: 4 bases; junction bases outside the gene matches: 2. For the CDR3, the DNA is TGTGCCAGCAGCGTAGGAACTAGCGGGGCAGATACGCAGTATTTT. Protein: CASSVGTSGADTQYF. Full variable domain (outside the CDR3, taken from reference TRBV9 and TRBJ2-3): DSGVTQTPKHLITATGQRVTLRCSPRSGDLSVYWYQQSLDQGLQFLIQYYNGEERAKGNILERFSAQQFPDLHSELNLSSLELGDSALYFCASSVGTSGADTQYFGPGTRLTVL.

The gene calls are TRBV5-6 and TRBJ2-7; TRBD2 is a possible D gene (6 bases). V was cut by 3 bases and J by 0 bases, with 13 bases left in between. The CDR3 totals 15 residues. The germline gives CDR1 SGHDT, CDR2 YYEEEE. CDR3 protein: CASSSALGSSYEQYF. In DNA form, the CDR3 reads TGTGCCAGCAGCTCAGCCCTCGGGAGCTCCTACGAGCAGTACTTC.

V and J are TRBV6-5 and TRBJ1-2, with 9 bases aligning to TRBD1. The germline CDR1 and CDR2 sequences are MNHEY and SVGAGI. Germline trimming cut 6 bases from V and 4 bases from J; bases unmatched to any gene: 9. This CDR3 spans 15 amino acids. DNA for the CDR3: TGTGCCAGCAGGCGGCCGGGACAGGGCGTCTATGGCTACACCTTC. This translates into CASRRPGQGVYGYTF.

In nucleotides, the CDR3 is TGTGCCAGCAGCTCCACGTTAGGGAGCTACGAGCAGTACTTC. It yields the protein CASSSTLGSYEQYF. V is TRBV7-7 and J is TRBJ2-7; a weak D match, TRBD2 (5 bases). CDR1 is SSHAT and CDR2 is FNYEAQ in the germline V gene (reference sequence). V shed 4 bases and J shed 3 bases, with 13 bases lying between them. The CDR3 has 14 amino acids.

The V call is TRBV9, the J call TRBJ1-4; D gene unclear. Germline CDR1 SGDLS, CDR2 YYNGEE. Trimming cost V 3 bases and J 8 bases, with 8 bases left between them. The length of the CDR3 is 12 residues. The CDR3 loop is CASSAIHEKLFF. For the CDR3, the DNA is TGTGCCAGCAGCGCAATACACGAAAAACTGTTTTTT.

The chain uses TRBV18 and TRBJ1-1; 8 bases map to TRBD1. The CDR3 loop spans 15 amino acids. Germline loops: CDR1 KGHSH, CDR2 LQKENI. Trimming took 6 bases from V and 11 from J; bases not matched to a gene: 17. The CDR3 loop is CASSLDSPGTGTAFF. In DNA, the CDR3 is TGTGCCAGCTCTCTCGATAGTCCCGGGACAGGAACGGCTTTCTTT.

The chain links TRBV15 to TRBJ1-2; 8 bases fit TRBD1. This CDR3 is 12 amino acids long. CDR1 is LNHNV, CDR2 YYDKDF, per germline (reference sequence). The ends lost 4 bases at V and 7 bases at J; junction bases unmatched: 2. For the CDR3, the DNA is TGTGCCACCAGCACAGGGGGCGTTGGCTACACCTTC. Its protein product is CATSTGGVGYTF.

J is TRBJ2-7 and V is TRBV7-2, with a tentative D call TRBD2 (5 bases). The CDR3 extends over 14 amino acids. V dropped 4 bases and J dropped 6 bases, with 16 bases sitting between them. CDR1 SGHTA and CDR2 FQGNSA come from the germline V gene. The CDR3, as DNA: TGTGCCAGCAGCTCACTAGTTCGTCCGGTCGAGCAGTACTTC. This sequence encodes CASSSLVRPVEQYF.

The chain employs TRBV9 and TRBJ2-7; perhaps TRBD1 as D (6 bases). In germline, CDR1 is SGDLS, CDR2 YYNGEE. Trimming pared 2 bases from V and 4 bases from J, leaving 13 bases between. The length of the CDR3 is 14 residues. The CDR3 sequence is CASSVTGQVYEQYF. CDR3 nucleotides: TGTGCCAGCAGCGTGACGGGACAAGTTTACGAGCAGTACTTC.

A single count supports this clone. This chain links TRBV9 with TRBJ1-1, with 7 bases lining up with TRBD1. The CDR3 consists of 15 residues. Trimming at V came to 5 bases and at J to 1 base, leaving 8 bases not matched to a gene. From germline, CDR1 is SGDLS and CDR2 YYNGEE. The CDR3 nucleotides read TGTGCCAGCAGTTCCTCTACAGGGGAGAACACTGAAGCTTTCTTT. Residues: CASSSSTGENTEAFF.